This T cell receptor beta chain appears in the sequencing data of a study of T cell responses to AZD1222 COVID-19 vaccine. Per germline, CDR1 MNHEY and CDR2 SVGEGT. Trimming stripped 2 bases from V and 8 bases from J, with 24 bases between. The CDR3 consists of 17 residues. Measured with immunoSEQ multiplex PCR; TCRdb has only the in-frame clones, and not every one. In the table there are around 160,000 clones, around nine tenths of which are singletons. Concerning this clone itself: Its antigen remains unidentified.

Points from the study as a whole: Along spike, vaccine-associated CD4 TCRs were found throughout, with dominance at 160-218 and 743-854.

V is TRBV6-2 or TRBV6-3 and J is TRBJ1-1; TRBD1 is a possible D gene (6 bases). This sequence was found in an adult in good health. The starting material was peripheral blood, obtained on day 0 of AZD1222 vaccination. The CDR3, as DNA: TGTGCCAGCAGTTACATGGTCCAAGGGGGATTTCGGCCCGAAGCTTTCTTT. It encodes CASSYMVQGGFRPEAFF.